Below are 28 T cell receptor beta chains sequenced from a single sample in a study of blood T cells in healthy people across ages. The use of a sample-barcoded 5' primer and a J-beta primer mix characterized a second PCR of roughly 7 to 12 cycles. In TCRdb, the 5' RACE reads were re-called with MiXCR into one record per CDR3 protein. This table holds some 780,000 distinct CDR3 sequences, approximately 60% found once. Material for sequencing was blood. These receptors were obtained from a man aged 40-49 years in good health.

This clonotype was seen only once. This chain connects TRBV18 to TRBJ2-1; D is ambiguous. The germline V gene has CDR1 KGHSH and CDR2 LQKENI. V was cut by 1 base and J by 4 bases, with 11 bases left in between. The CDR3 contains 15 residues. Here the CDR3 DNA reads TGTGCCAGCTCACCACGGACGGATCCTTACAATGAGCAGTTCTTC. As protein: CASSPRTDPYNEQFF.

This clonotype has just a few counts. The chain carries TRBV4-3 and TRBJ2-7; 7 bases agree with TRBD2. This CDR3 has 14 amino acids. J gave up 6 bases and V 0 bases, and 5 bases lay outside the gene matches. Germline CDR1 and CDR2: LGHNA and YSLEER. This CDR3 is CASSQEGGSGEQYF. In DNA form, the CDR3 reads TGCGCCAGCAGCCAAGAGGGAGGGAGTGGCGAGCAGTACTTC.

The rearrangement uses TRBV9 and TRBJ1-5; 7 bases map to TRBD1. The junction had 12 bases not matched to a gene; V was cut back by 3 bases and J by 3 bases. CDR1 and CDR2 (germline): SGDLS, YYNGEE. This CDR3 is 17 amino acids long. CDR3 region: CASSEGTEFRPNQPQHF. In nucleotides, the CDR3 is TGTGCCAGCAGCGAGGGGACAGAATTCCGCCCCAATCAGCCCCAGCATTTT.

The CDR3 loop is CASSPSGAGMNTEAFF. The CDR3 coding sequence is TGTGCCAGCAGCCCCAGTGGCGCCGGCATGAACACTGAAGCTTTCTTT. This sequence joins TRBV7-3 and TRBJ1-1; D uncertain. The CDR3 totals 16 residues. With 5 bases removed from V and 0 bases from J, the gap between germline ends came to 16 bases. The germline gives CDR1 SGHTA, CDR2 FQGTGA.

V usage is TRBV12-3 or TRBV12-4 and J usage is TRBJ2-7, with 9 bases identical to TRBD1. With V trimmed by 5 bases and J by 3 bases, 8 bases remained unmatched. The CDR3 spans 15 residues. CDR3 loop: CASSPQWDRVYEQYF. CDR3 nucleotide sequence: TGTGCCAGCAGTCCCCAATGGGACAGGGTCTACGAGCAGTACTTC.

The chain employs TRBV7-9 and TRBJ2-7; D is perhaps TRBD2 (6 bases). The V and J ends lost 4 bases and 3 bases respectively, with 13 bases between them. The CDR3 has 14 amino acids. CDR1 is SEHNR and CDR2 is FQNEAQ in the germline V gene (reference sequence). The CDR3, as DNA: TGTGCCAGCAGCTCTCCGTCTAGCGTCTACGAGCAGTACTTC. Protein sequence: CASSSPSSVYEQYF.

Worth noting for this clonotype: This clone may be a read error of a much larger clone one base away. The chain links TRBV3-1 to TRBJ2-1; TRBD2 might be the D (6 bases). CDR3 length equals 14 residues. Germline assignment: CDR1 LGHDT and CDR2 YNNKEL (reference sequence). Trimming pared 0 bases from V and 11 bases from J, leaving 14 bases between. In DNA form, the CDR3 reads TGTGCCAGCAGCCAAGAGACGAACGGGGGACAGCAGTTCTTC. This sequence encodes CASSQETNGGQQFF.

For the CDR3, the DNA is TGCGCCAGCAGCCAAGTATTGGCCCCCGATACGCAGTATTTT. Protein: CASSQVLAPDTQYF. V gene TRBV4-3 combines with J gene TRBJ2-3; D ambiguous. The CDR3 loop spans 14 amino acids. From germline, CDR1 is LGHNA and CDR2 YSLEER. The ends were cut back, 1 base at V and 6 bases at J, with 11 bases in the middle.

Only a few counts were recorded for this clonotype. V is TRBV9 and J is TRBJ1-2, with D unclear. V was pared by 4 bases and J by 7 bases, with 20 bases between. CDR1 SGDLS and CDR2 YYNGEE come from the germline V gene. The CDR3 has 15 amino acids. In nucleotides, the CDR3 is TGTGCCAGCAGCCCCCCCGCGTTGGGTTCAGTTGGCTACACCTTC. Translated: CASSPPALGSVGYTF.

The genes are TRBV29-1 and TRBJ2-1; D possibly corresponds to TRBD2 (5 bases). CDR1 and CDR2 (germline): SQVTM, ANQGSEA. Trimming removed 0 bases from V and 7 bases from J, with 19 bases in between. The CDR3 totals 16 residues. CDR3 DNA: TGCAGCGTTGAAGATCTGGGAGTCCTAACTGGAAATGAGCAGTTCTTC. Translated, it gives CSVEDLGVLTGNEQFF.

This clonotype turned up a few times. This chain connects TRBV24-1 to TRBJ2-7, with 7 bases identical to TRBD1. The DNA end lines up better with TRBJ2-4; the J call may be wrong. The CDR3 has 15 amino acids. Looked up from germline, CDR1 is KGHDR and CDR2 is SFDVKD. The DNA for the CDR3 is TGTGCCACCAGTGGAACAGGGGTAGGGGAAAACATTCAGTACTTC. Protein sequence: CATSGTGVGENIQYF.

This clonotype occurred a few times. This chain links TRBV6-1 with TRBJ2-1, with TRBD1 matching over 10 bases. Unmatched junction bases numbered 8, after V lost 7 bases and J lost 5 bases. Germline CDR1 MNHNS, CDR2 SASEGT. The CDR3 is 15 residues long. The CDR3 bases are TGTGCCAGCATCCGCGGAGGGACAGGGGACAATGAGCAGTTCTTC. Amino acid sequence: CASIRGGTGDNEQFF.

This chain joins TRBV20-1 and TRBJ1-5; D is possibly TRBD1 (5 bases). V lost 4 bases and J 2 bases, leaving 15 bases between the germline ends. Germline assignment: CDR1 DFQATT and CDR2 SNEGSKA (reference sequence). CDR3 length equals 15 residues. In nucleotides, the CDR3 is TGCAGTGCTAACGTCGCAGGGCGCGGCAATCAGCCCCAGCATTTT. It translates to CSANVAGRGNQPQHF.

This clonotype was counted once. A much larger clone lies a single base off, so this may be a read error. V and J are TRBV28 and TRBJ2-3, with D hard to call. With 8 bases removed from V and 4 bases from J, the gap between germline ends came to 13 bases. The CDR3 runs 13 residues. Germline V lookup: CDR1 MDHEN, CDR2 SYDVKM. CDR3 nucleotides: TGTGCCAGCGGCTCACATGGCTCAGATACGCAGTATTTT. Residues: CASGSHGSDTQYF.

The chain combines TRBV4-3 with TRBJ2-7; 8 nucleotides align to TRBD2. The CDR3 extends over 13 amino acids. Trimming at V came to 1 base and at J to 7 bases, leaving 3 bases not matched to a gene. The V gene's germline CDR1 is LGHNA and CDR2 YSLEER. As DNA, the CDR3 is TGCGCCAGCAGCCAAGGGACTAGCAATGAGCAGTACTTC. Amino acid sequence: CASSQGTSNEQYF.

The J gene is TRBJ2-5, the V gene TRBV28, with D perhaps matching TRBD1 or TRBD2 (5 bases each). CDR1 is MDHEN and CDR2 is SYDVKM in the germline V gene. V lost 7 bases and J 5 bases, leaving 17 bases between the germline ends. This CDR3 is built from 14 residues. The CDR3: CASKRDRPRETQYF. The CDR3 DNA reads TGTGCCAGCAAAAGGGACCGTCCGAGGGAGACCCAGTACTTC.

This clonotype was detected a few times. The genes are TRBV11-2 and TRBJ1-1; D remains unclear. In germline, CDR1 is SGHAT, CDR2 FQNNGV. V was shortened by 1 base and J by 0 bases, with 9 bases between the two germline ends. The CDR3 covers 15 residues. The DNA for the CDR3 is TGTGCCAGCAGCTTAGCCGCCCTGATGAACACTGAAGCTTTCTTT. Protein: CASSLAALMNTEAFF.

V usage is TRBV19 and J usage is TRBJ1-5; TRBD1 matches 8 bases. The length of the CDR3 is 15 residues. Germline V gives CDR1 LNHDA, CDR2 SQIVND (reference sequence). Unmatched junction bases numbered 6, after V lost 6 bases and J lost 2 bases. The CDR3 bases are TGTGCCAGTAGATTCAAGGACAGGGGCAATCAGCCCCAGCATTTT. It is translated as CASRFKDRGNQPQHF.

The V call is TRBV4-3, the J call TRBJ2-1; weak D call: TRBD2 (7 bases). The V end was cut by 3 bases, the J end by 8 bases, with 17 bases between. Germline CDR1 LGHNA, CDR2 YSLEER. The CDR3 is 15 amino acids. CDR3 DNA sequence: TGCGCCAGCAGCCACAGCTGGGAGGGGGTTGATGAGCAGTTCTTC. The encoded protein is CASSHSWEGVDEQFF.

The chain is built from TRBV7-9 and TRBJ2-1; D possibly matches TRBD1 or TRBD2 (5 bases each). V was pared by 1 base and J by 9 bases, with 22 bases between. The CDR3 is made up of 17 amino acids. The V gene's germline CDR1 is SEHNR and CDR2 FQNEAQ (reference sequence). CDR3 coding DNA: TGTGCCAGCAGCTTAGAGTCGAGCCAGTGGGGGTTTATTGAGCAGTTCTTC. Translation gives CASSLESSQWGFIEQFF. Variable domain in full (rest from reference TRBV7-9 and TRBJ2-1): DTGVSQNPRHKITKRGQNVTFRCDPISEHNRLYWYRQTLGQGPEFLTYFQNEAQLEKSRLLSDRFSAERPKGSFSTLEIQRTEQGDSAMYLCASSLESSQWGFIEQFFGPGTRLTVL.

The chain combines TRBV5-1 with TRBJ2-3; tentatively, D is TRBD1 or TRBD2 (5 bases each). The V end was cut by 4 bases, the J end by 2 bases, with 20 bases between. The length of the CDR3 is 17 residues. Germline V gene sequence: CDR1 SGHRS, CDR2 YFSETQ. CDR3 coding DNA: TGCGCCAGCAGCCGGGAAGGTAGGGGAGAATACACAGATACGCAGTATTTT. Translating gives CASSREGRGEYTDTQYF.

CDR3 region: CASSSSGGTRLDNEQFF. The CDR3 nucleotides read TGTGCCAGCTCGTCTTCGGGAGGAACCCGACTCGACAATGAGCAGTTCTTC. The chain employs TRBV6-4 and TRBJ2-1; 7 bases line up with TRBD2. Trimming cost V 8 bases and J 5 bases; bases outside gene matches: 18. The CDR3 consists of 17 residues. In germline, CDR1 is MRHNA, CDR2 SNTAGT.

The J gene is TRBJ2-5, the V gene TRBV25-1; 11 positions match TRBD2. This CDR3 spans 16 amino acids. Germline loops: CDR1 MGHDK, CDR2 SYGVNS. Unmatched junction bases numbered 10, after V lost 8 bases and J lost 2 bases. DNA of the CDR3: TGTGCCAGCGGACGACGATTAGCGGGAGGGCAAGAGACCCAGTACTTC. Protein sequence: CASGRRLAGGQETQYF.

The rearrangement links TRBV24-1 to TRBJ1-2; TRBD1 matches at 9 bases. The CDR3 spans 14 residues. After removal of 4 bases from V and 7 bases from J, the junction contained 6 bases not matched to a gene. Per the germline V gene, CDR1 is KGHDR and CDR2 is SFDVKD. The CDR3 DNA sequence: TGTGCCACCAGTGACTCGGACAGGGGAGTTGGCTACACCTTC. Protein sequence: CATSDSDRGVGYTF.

The rearrangement uses TRBV20-1 and TRBJ2-4, with D perhaps TRBD1 or TRBD2 (5 bases each). CDR1 is DFQATT and CDR2 is SNEGSKA in the germline V gene (reference sequence). The CDR3 is 14 residues long. V was cut by 3 bases and J by 5 bases, with 14 bases left in between. CDR3 sequence (DNA): TGCAGTGCTAGCCGTTTAGGGACGGAAAACATTCAGTACTTC. Protein: CSASRLGTENIQYF.

The chain carries TRBV7-2 and TRBJ2-2; a possible D gene is TRBD2 (5 bases). Trimming took off 5 bases at V and 3 bases at J, with 19 bases between the two ends. This CDR3 comprises 17 residues. The germline V gene has CDR1 SGHTA and CDR2 FQGNSA. The CDR3 loop is CASSTRGLAWDTGELFF. CDR3 DNA sequence: TGTGCCAGCAGCACCCGAGGACTGGCCTGGGACACCGGGGAGCTGTTTTTT.

This clonotype occurred once. This may arise from a read error, as a much more abundant clone is one base away. CDR3 nucleotide sequence: TGTGCCAGCGGACAGGGGCGCACAGAGACGCAGTATTTT. This translates into CASGQGRTETQYF. The chain links TRBV6-1 to TRBJ2-3; 9 bases line up with TRBD1. Per germline, CDR1 MNHNS and CDR2 SASEGT. The CDR3 totals 13 residues.

This clonotype was seen a handful of times. The gene calls are TRBV18 and TRBJ1-2; 10 bases line up with TRBD1. This CDR3 comprises 14 residues. With V trimmed by 2 bases and J by 9 bases, 6 bases remained unmatched. The germline CDR1 and CDR2 sequences are KGHSH and LQKENI. CDR3 protein: CASSPGTGEASYTF. Here the CDR3 DNA reads TGTGCCAGCTCACCAGGGACAGGGGAGGCGAGCTACACCTTC.